The rows below give T cell receptor beta chains drawn from one sample of a study of cytomegalovirus exposure and HLA in healthy donors. Libraries were prepared by immunoSEQ multiplex PCR; TCRdb keeps only in-frame clonotypes and omits some of them. The sample yields 150,000 to 200,000 clones, 80% to 85% seen once. Sequencing input: PBMCs. These receptors came from a man aged 18 to 29 in good health and CMV-seronegative. CDR3s include the opening cysteine and the closing phenylalanine or tryptophan. The D gene is left open where the match is weak. Rows may omit the clone size; those that give it use once, few, many or a size class.

d_gene	v_gene	abundance	j_gene	CDR3aa	CDR3nt
-	TRBV7-9	few	TRBJ2-7	CASSLDRPYEQYF	TGTGCCAGCAGCTTGGACAGACCCTACGAGCAGTACTTC
TRBD2	TRBV4-1	once	TRBJ2-7	CASSWDSGTSGYTYEQYF	TGCGCCAGCAGCTGGGACAGCGGGACTAGCGGGTACACCTACGAGCAGTACTTC
TRBD2	TRBV4-3	-	TRBJ2-5	CASSQDGLALETQYF	TGCGCCAGCAGCCAAGATGGACTAGCCCTTGAGACCCAGTACTTC
TRBD1	TRBV7-2	-	TRBJ1-2	CANEGGGYGYTF	TGTGCCAATGAAGGGGGCGGCTATGGCTACACCTTC
TRBD1	TRBV7-6	-	TRBJ1-4	CASSFAGTGDEKLFF	TGTGCCAGCAGCTTTGCCGGGACAGGGGATGAAAAACTGTTTTTT
-	TRBV28	-	TRBJ1-1	CASSPYVAEAFF	TGTGCCAGCAGCCCCTACGTTGCTGAAGCTTTCTTT
TRBD1	TRBV7-9	-	TRBJ1-2	CSSSPSTKQGAHGYTF	TGTTCCAGCAGCCCGTCTACCAAACAGGGGGCGCATGGCTACACCTTC
-	TRBV9	-	TRBJ2-3	CASSVSGGNTDTQYF	TGTGCCAGCAGCGTCTCCGGCGGGAACACAGATACGCAGTATTTT
-	TRBV6-5	once	TRBJ1-2	CASSSLQRNYGYTF	TGTGCCAGCAGTTCGCTACAGCGGAACTATGGCTACACCTTC
-	TRBV5-1	-	TRBJ2-5	CASGLDLRVQETQYF	TGCGCCAGCGGCTTGGATCTGCGGGTACAAGAGACCCAGTACTTC
TRBD1	TRBV9	-	TRBJ1-4	CASSVGAGRDRGFVKLFF	TGTGCCAGCAGCGTAGGAGCGGGGAGGGACAGGGGTTTTGTAAAACTGTTTTTT
-	TRBV5-6	-	TRBJ1-5	CASSRVTEADQPQHF	TGTGCCAGCAGCCGTGTGACAGAGGCTGATCAGCCCCAGCATTTT
-	TRBV27	-	TRBJ2-7	CASSPRRAGEQYF	TGTGCCAGCAGCCCTCGAAGGGCGGGAGAGCAGTACTTC